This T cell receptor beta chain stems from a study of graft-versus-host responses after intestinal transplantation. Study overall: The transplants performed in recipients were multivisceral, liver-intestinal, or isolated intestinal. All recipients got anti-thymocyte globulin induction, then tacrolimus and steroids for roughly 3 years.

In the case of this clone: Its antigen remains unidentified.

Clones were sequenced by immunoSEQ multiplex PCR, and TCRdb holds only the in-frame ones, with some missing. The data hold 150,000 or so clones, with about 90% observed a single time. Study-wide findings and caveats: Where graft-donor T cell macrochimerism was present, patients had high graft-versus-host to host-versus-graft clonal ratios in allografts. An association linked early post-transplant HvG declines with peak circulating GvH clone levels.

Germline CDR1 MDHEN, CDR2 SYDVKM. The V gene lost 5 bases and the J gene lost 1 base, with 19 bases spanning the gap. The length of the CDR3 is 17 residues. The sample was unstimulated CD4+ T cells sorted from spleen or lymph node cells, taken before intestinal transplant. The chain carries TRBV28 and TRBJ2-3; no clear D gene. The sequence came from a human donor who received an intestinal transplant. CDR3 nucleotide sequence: TGTGCCAGCAGTGTCAAATTTGGGCTGAGGCGCACAGATACGCAGTATTTT. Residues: CASSVKFGLRRTDTQYF.